The rows below give T cell receptor beta chains drawn from one sample of a study of identical twins. MiXCR, applied by TCRdb to the 5' RACE reads, yields one record per CDR3 protein. The table shows hundreds of thousands of distinct CDR3 sequences, with 8.6% occurring only once. The same data also went into a second study, on yellow fever vaccine responses in identical twins.

The sequenced sample was PBMCs. The origin of the receptors is a woman aged 18-29 years in good health. Both conserved end residues are part of each CDR3. Fields, in order: D gene, V gene, clone size, J gene, CDR3 protein, CDR3 DNA. The D gene is left open where the match is weak. Where a row states a size, it is once, few, many or the class of an expanded clone; other rows omit it.

TRBD1	TRBV12-3/TRBV12-4	-	TRBJ2-1	CASRSGTENNNEQFF	TGTGCCAGCAGGTCCGGGACAGAAAACAACAATGAGCAGTTCTTC
-	TRBV5-6	few	TRBJ2-1	CASSLWGGGDNEQFF	TGTGCCAGCAGCTTGTGGGGGGGGGGCGACAATGAGCAGTTCTTC
-	TRBV14	many	TRBJ2-6	CASKRSGANVLTF	TGTGCCAGCAAGCGTTCTGGGGCCAACGTCCTGACTTTC
-	TRBV5-1	few	TRBJ2-5	CASSLALSPGETQYF	TGCGCCAGCAGCTTGGCCCTTTCCCCGGGGGAGACCCAGTACTTC
TRBD1	TRBV14	many	TRBJ2-7	CASSQGPGDRAYEQYF	TGTGCCAGCAGCCAAGGACCCGGGGACAGGGCCTACGAGCAGTACTTC
-	TRBV6-1	-	TRBJ1-5	CASSSLSPNTGIQPQHF	TGTGCCAGCAGCAGTCTGTCTCCGAATACAGGGATTCAGCCCCAGCATTTT
TRBD1	TRBV29-1	many	TRBJ2-7	CSVKPGQGTYEQYF	TGCAGCGTGAAACCGGGACAGGGAACCTACGAGCAGTACTTC
-	TRBV6-2/TRBV6-3	few	TRBJ2-2	CASSLWAEVRGGELFF	TGTGCCAGCAGTTTATGGGCAGAAGTAAGAGGCGGGGAGCTGTTTTTT
TRBD2	TRBV11-2	once	TRBJ2-3	CASSLPSGGLQYF	TGTGCCAGCAGCTTACCTAGCGGGGGGCTCCAGTATTTT
-	TRBV28	few	TRBJ2-3	CASSPRLGAVGSDTQYF	TGTGCCAGCAGTCCAAGACTCGGAGCAGTAGGGTCAGATACGCAGTATTTT
TRBD1	TRBV12-3/TRBV12-4	many	TRBJ2-2	CASSRTGITGELFF	TGTGCCAGCAGTAGGACAGGGATCACCGGGGAGCTGTTTTTT
TRBD1	TRBV7-2	many	TRBJ2-7	CASSSKQGAFYEQYF	TGTGCCAGCAGCTCGAAACAGGGGGCTTTTTACGAGCAGTACTTC
-	TRBV15	few	TRBJ2-5	CATSRLRAQETQYF	TGTGCCACCAGCAGGTTAAGGGCACAAGAGACCCAGTACTTC
-	TRBV6-1	-	TRBJ2-3	CASSTDYTDGGAYTDTQYF	TGTGCCAGCAGTACGGATTACACAGATGGGGGGGCCTACACAGATACGCAGTATTTT
-	TRBV30	-	TRBJ1-2	CAWSPNRDPGYTF	TGTGCCTGGAGCCCTAACCGGGACCCCGGCTACACCTTC
-	TRBV25-1	many	TRBJ1-1	CASSGGTPKTEAFF	TGTGCCAGCAGTGGGGGGACACCGAAAACTGAAGCTTTCTTT
TRBD1	TRBV27	few	TRBJ2-3	CASSRPGTGGTDTQYF	TGTGCCAGCAGTAGACCCGGGACAGGGGGCACAGATACGCAGTATTTT
-	TRBV12-3/TRBV12-4	few	TRBJ1-2	CASSLGGHQF	TGTGCCAGCAGTTTAGGGGGACACCAATTC
-	TRBV2	-	TRBJ2-6	CASGESGAGLGGANVLTF	TGTGCCAGCGGGGAGTCAGGGGCTGGTCTGGGTGGGGCCAACGTCCTGACTTTC
TRBD1	TRBV4-1	many	TRBJ2-3	CASSQIGTVGTDTQYF	TGCGCCAGCAGCCAAATAGGGACAGTAGGAACAGATACGCAGTATTTT
-	TRBV11-2	-	TRBJ2-7	CASSRISQDRSYEQYF	TGTGCCAGCAGCCGCATCTCCCAGGATCGGTCCTACGAGCAGTACTTC
-	TRBV29-1	few	TRBJ1-1	CSVDQGSEAFF	TGCAGCGTTGATCAGGGCTCTGAAGCTTTCTTT
TRBD2	TRBV7-2	few	TRBJ2-7	CASSLVSGSSHEQYF	TGTGCCAGCAGCTTAGTGAGCGGGAGTAGCCACGAGCAGTACTTC
TRBD1	TRBV11-3	-	TRBJ2-2	CASSSTTGGNTGELFF	TGTGCCAGCAGCTCGACTACAGGGGGTAACACCGGGGAGCTGTTTTTT
TRBD2	TRBV6-2/TRBV6-3	-	TRBJ2-3	CASTASGNTDTQYF	TGTGCCAGCACGGCTAGCGGAAACACAGATACGCAGTATTTT
TRBD1	TRBV5-6	-	TRBJ2-1	CASSSGGGTAAYNEQFF	TGTGCCAGCAGCAGCGGAGGTGGGACAGCCGCCTACAATGAGCAGTTCTTC
-	TRBV3-1	few	TRBJ2-3	CASSQESGSGTDTQYF	TGTGCCAGCAGCCAAGAGAGCGGTAGCGGCACAGATACGCAGTATTTT
TRBD1	TRBV20-1	few	TRBJ1-6	CSARDWGQLNSPLHF	TGCAGTGCTAGAGATTGGGGACAGCTTAATTCACCCCTCCACTTT
TRBD2	TRBV24-1	-	TRBJ2-3	CATSDRARLAGVRDTQYF	TGTGCCACCAGTGACCGCGCCCGACTAGCGGGAGTTAGAGATACGCAGTATTTT
-	TRBV7-2	many	TRBJ2-7	CASSLDPGAEQYF	TGTGCCAGCAGCTTAGATCCAGGGGCCGAGCAGTACTTC
-	TRBV5-1	few	TRBJ2-5	CASSYGTVGGQETQYF	TGCGCCAGCAGCTACGGAACTGTGGGGGGACAAGAGACCCAGTACTTC
TRBD1	TRBV27	few	TRBJ2-7	CASRPGQGFLEQYF	TGTGCCAGCAGGCCCGGACAGGGGTTTCTCGAGCAGTACTTC
-	TRBV7-9	-	TRBJ2-7	CASSSITMTYEQYF	TGTGCCAGCAGCTCTATAACAATGACCTACGAGCAGTACTTC
TRBD2	TRBV10-2	few	TRBJ2-1	CASSVRTSGSSYNEQFF	TGCGCCAGCAGTGTTAGGACTAGCGGGAGCTCCTACAATGAGCAGTTCTTC
TRBD1	TRBV10-3	many	TRBJ2-7	CATQRDSDYEQYF	TGTGCCACCCAAAGGGACAGCGACTACGAGCAGTACTTC
-	TRBV4-2	few	TRBJ2-1	CASSQGYGNNEQFF	TGTGCCAGCAGCCAAGGATACGGGAACAATGAGCAGTTCTTC
-	TRBV12-3/TRBV12-4	many	TRBJ1-1	CASGQEGHTEAFF	TGTGCCAGCGGTCAGGAGGGACACACTGAAGCTTTCTTT
TRBD1	TRBV7-8	-	TRBJ1-1	CASSLVQGGLRTNTEAFF	TGTGCCAGCAGCTTAGTACAGGGGGGTCTCCGGACGAACACTGAAGCTTTCTTT
-	TRBV14	many	TRBJ2-2	CASSQRDTNTGELFF	TGTGCCAGCAGCCAGCGGGACACGAACACCGGGGAGCTGTTTTTT
-	TRBV7-2	-	TRBJ1-3	CASSLEGTFSGNTIYF	TGTGCCAGCAGCTTAGAAGGGACTTTCTCTGGAAACACCATATATTTT
-	TRBV12-3/TRBV12-4	-	TRBJ2-1	CASSFSLGSTYNEQFF	TGTGCCAGCAGTTTCAGTCTTGGGTCGACGTACAATGAGCAGTTCTTC
-	TRBV24-1	-	TRBJ2-1	CATSDFETDNEQFF	TGTGCCACCAGTGATTTCGAGACAGACAATGAGCAGTTCTTC
TRBD2	TRBV7-2	-	TRBJ2-5	CASSSGTSHEYF	TGTGCCAGCAGCTCCGGGACTAGCCACGAGTACTTC
TRBD2	TRBV29-1	few	TRBJ2-2	CSVGLAGGLEDTGELFF	TGCAGCGTGGGACTAGCGGGGGGGCTAGAGGACACCGGGGAGCTGTTTTTT
-	TRBV11-2	-	TRBJ2-1	CASSLDRDSYNEQFF	TGTGCCAGCAGCTTAGATCGAGACAGCTACAATGAGCAGTTCTTC
TRBD2	TRBV12-3/TRBV12-4	-	TRBJ2-3	CASSGLGAGGYTQYF	TGTGCCAGCAGTGGCTTAGGAGCGGGGGGCTATACGCAGTATTTT
-	TRBV29-1	many	TRBJ2-2	CSVAGLLQGDTGELFF	TGCAGCGTTGCAGGTCTATTACAGGGCGACACCGGGGAGCTGTTTTTT
TRBD2	TRBV3-1	-	TRBJ2-1	CASSSRTSGRTNEQFF	TGTGCCAGCAGCTCAAGGACTAGCGGGAGGACAAATGAGCAGTTCTTC
-	TRBV3-1	few	TRBJ2-7	CASQAGSYEQYF	TGTGCCAGCCAAGCGGGCTCCTACGAGCAGTACTTC
-	TRBV12-3/TRBV12-4	-	TRBJ2-7	CASSFAGSDEQYF	TGTGCCAGCAGTTTTGCAGGGTCGGACGAGCAGTACTTC
-	TRBV7-9	many	TRBJ1-2	CATTAGDGYTF	TGTGCCACCACGGCCGGGGATGGCTACACCTTC
TRBD1	TRBV20-1	-	TRBJ2-7	CSTGTVPYEQYF	TGCAGTACCGGGACAGTACCGTACGAGCAGTACTTC
-	TRBV29-1	many	TRBJ2-2	CSVAASLNTGELFF	TGCAGCGTTGCAGCTAGCCTGAACACCGGGGAGCTGTTTTTT
-	TRBV20-1	few	TRBJ2-5	CSARPGKTETQYF	TGCAGTGCTAGACCCGGGAAGACGGAGACCCAGTACTTC
-	TRBV12-3/TRBV12-4	many	TRBJ2-2	CASRPSSVRTGELFF	TGTGCCAGCAGGCCTTCCTCGGTCAGGACCGGGGAGCTGTTTTTT